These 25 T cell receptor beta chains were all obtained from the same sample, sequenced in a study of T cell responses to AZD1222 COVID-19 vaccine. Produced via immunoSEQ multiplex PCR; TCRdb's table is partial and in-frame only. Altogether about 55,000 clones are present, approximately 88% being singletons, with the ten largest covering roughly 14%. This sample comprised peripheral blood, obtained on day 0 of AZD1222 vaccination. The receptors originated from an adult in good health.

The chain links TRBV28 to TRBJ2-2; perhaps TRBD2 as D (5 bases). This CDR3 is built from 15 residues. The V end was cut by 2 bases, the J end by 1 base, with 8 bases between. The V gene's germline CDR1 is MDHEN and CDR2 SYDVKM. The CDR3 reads CASSLTGWNTGELFF. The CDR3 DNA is TGTGCCAGCAGTTTAACGGGATGGAACACCGGGGAGCTGTTTTTT.

CDR3 sequence reads: CASSVGGLKPQHF. Written as DNA, the CDR3 is TGTGCCAGCAGTGTCGGAGGGCTCAAGCCCCAGCATTTT. The gene calls are TRBV2 and TRBJ1-5; D gene ambiguous. The CDR3 consists of 13 residues. The V end was cut by 4 bases, the J end by 8 bases, with 12 bases between. Germline values: CDR1 SNHLY, CDR2 FYNNEI.

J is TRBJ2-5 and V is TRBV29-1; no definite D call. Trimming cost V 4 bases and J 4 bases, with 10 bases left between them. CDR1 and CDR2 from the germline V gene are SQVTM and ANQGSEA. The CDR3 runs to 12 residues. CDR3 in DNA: TGCAGCGTTGGTTCGCTTTTAGAGACCCAGTACTTC. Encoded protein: CSVGSLLETQYF.

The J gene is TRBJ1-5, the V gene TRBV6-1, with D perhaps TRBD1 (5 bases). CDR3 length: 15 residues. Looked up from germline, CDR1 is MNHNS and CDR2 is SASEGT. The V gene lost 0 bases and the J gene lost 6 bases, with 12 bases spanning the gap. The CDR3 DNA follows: TGTGCCAGCAGTGAAGCGCAAGGGGTGGGTCAGCCCCAGCATTTT. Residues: CASSEAQGVGQPQHF.

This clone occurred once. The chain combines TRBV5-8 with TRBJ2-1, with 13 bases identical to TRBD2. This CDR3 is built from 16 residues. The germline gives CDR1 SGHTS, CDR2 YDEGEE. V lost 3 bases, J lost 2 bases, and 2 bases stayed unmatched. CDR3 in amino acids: CASSSGLAGAYNEQFF. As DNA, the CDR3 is TGTGCCAGCAGCTCAGGACTAGCGGGGGCCTACAATGAGCAGTTCTTC.

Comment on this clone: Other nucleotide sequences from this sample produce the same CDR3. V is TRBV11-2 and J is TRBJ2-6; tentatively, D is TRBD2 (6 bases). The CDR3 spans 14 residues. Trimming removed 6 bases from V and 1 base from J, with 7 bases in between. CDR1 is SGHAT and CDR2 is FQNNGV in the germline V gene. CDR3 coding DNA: TGTGCCAGCAGACGGGAGTCTGGGGCCAACGTCCTGACTTTC. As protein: CASRRESGANVLTF.

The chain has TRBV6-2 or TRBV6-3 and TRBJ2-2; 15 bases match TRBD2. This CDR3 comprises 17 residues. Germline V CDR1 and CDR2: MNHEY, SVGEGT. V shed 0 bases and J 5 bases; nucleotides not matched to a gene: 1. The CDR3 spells CASSYSGLAGGTGELFF. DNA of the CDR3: TGTGCCAGCAGTTACTCCGGACTAGCGGGAGGGACCGGGGAGCTGTTTTTT.

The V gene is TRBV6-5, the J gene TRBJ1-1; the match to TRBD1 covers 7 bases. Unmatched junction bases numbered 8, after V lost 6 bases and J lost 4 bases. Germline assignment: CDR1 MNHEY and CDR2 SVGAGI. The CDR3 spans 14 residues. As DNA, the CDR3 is TGTGCCAGCAGATACAGGGGAGAGACCACTGAAGCTTTCTTT. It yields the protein CASRYRGETTEAFF.

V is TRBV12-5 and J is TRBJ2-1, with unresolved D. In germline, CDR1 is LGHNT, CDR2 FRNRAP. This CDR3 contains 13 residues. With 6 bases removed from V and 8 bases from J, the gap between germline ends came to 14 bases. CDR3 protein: CASGPLSDDEQFF. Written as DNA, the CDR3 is TGTGCTAGTGGCCCCCTTTCAGATGATGAGCAGTTCTTC.

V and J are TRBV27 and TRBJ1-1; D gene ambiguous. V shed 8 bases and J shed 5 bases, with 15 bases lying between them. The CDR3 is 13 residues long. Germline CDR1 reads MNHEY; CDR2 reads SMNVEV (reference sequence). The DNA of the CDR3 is TGTGCCAGCCGCCGTGAGTATGGGACTGAAGCTTTCTTT. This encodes CASRREYGTEAFF.

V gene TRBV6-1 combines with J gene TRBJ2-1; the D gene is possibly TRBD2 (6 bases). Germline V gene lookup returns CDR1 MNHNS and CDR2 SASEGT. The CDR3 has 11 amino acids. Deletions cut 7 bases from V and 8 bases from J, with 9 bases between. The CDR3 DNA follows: TGTGCCAGCACCCCGGGGGATGAGCAGTTCTTC. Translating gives CASTPGDEQFF.

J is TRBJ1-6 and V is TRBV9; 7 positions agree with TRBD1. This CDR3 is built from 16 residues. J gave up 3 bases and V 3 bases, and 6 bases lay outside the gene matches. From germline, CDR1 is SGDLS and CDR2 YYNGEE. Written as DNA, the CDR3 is TGTGCCAGCAGCGAGGGACAGTTGGACTATAATTCACCCCTCCACTTT. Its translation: CASSEGQLDYNSPLHF. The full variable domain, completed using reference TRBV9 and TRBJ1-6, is DSGVTQTPKHLITATGQRVTLRCSPRSGDLSVYWYQQSLDQGLQFLIQYYNGEERAKGNILERFSAQQFPDLHSELNLSSLELGDSALYFCASSEGQLDYNSPLHFGNGTRLTVT.

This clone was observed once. This CDR3 reads CSVEITSGEQFF. CDR3 DNA sequence: TGCAGCGTTGAAATAACTAGCGGTGAGCAGTTCTTC. This chain joins TRBV29-1 and TRBJ2-1; 8 bases line up with TRBD2. With V trimmed by 2 bases and J by 9 bases, 3 bases remained unmatched. The CDR3 runs 12 residues. In germline, CDR1 is SQVTM, CDR2 ANQGSEA.

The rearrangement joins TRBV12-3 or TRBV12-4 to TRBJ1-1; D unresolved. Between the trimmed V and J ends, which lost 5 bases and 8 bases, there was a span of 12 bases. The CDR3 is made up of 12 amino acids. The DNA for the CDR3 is TGTGCCAGCAGTGGTCCAAAGGCGGAAGCTTTCTTT. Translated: CASSGPKAEAFF.

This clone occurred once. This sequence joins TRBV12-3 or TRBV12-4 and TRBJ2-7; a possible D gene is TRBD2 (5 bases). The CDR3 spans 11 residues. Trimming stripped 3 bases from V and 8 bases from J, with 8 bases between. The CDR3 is CASSFGEQQYF. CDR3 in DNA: TGTGCCAGCAGTTTTGGGGAGCAGCAGTACTTC.

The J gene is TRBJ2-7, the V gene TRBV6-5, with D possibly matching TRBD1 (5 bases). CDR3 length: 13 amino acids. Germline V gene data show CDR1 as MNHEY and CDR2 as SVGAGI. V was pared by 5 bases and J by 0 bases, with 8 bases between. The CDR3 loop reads CASSQGPSYEQYF. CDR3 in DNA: TGTGCCAGCAGTCAGGGTCCCTCCTACGAGCAGTACTTC.

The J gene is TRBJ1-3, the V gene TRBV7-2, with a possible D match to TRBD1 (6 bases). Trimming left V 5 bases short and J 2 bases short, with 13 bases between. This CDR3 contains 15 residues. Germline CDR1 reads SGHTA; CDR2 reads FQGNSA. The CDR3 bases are TGTGCCAGCAGCCCCAGGGGCGGCACTGGAAACACCATATATTTT. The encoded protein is CASSPRGGTGNTIYF.

CDR3 region: CASSVNRARNTGELFF. The CDR3 nucleotides read TGTGCCAGCAGCGTAAACAGGGCGAGGAACACCGGGGAGCTGTTTTTT. V gene TRBV9 combines with J gene TRBJ2-2, with D perhaps TRBD1 (6 bases). This CDR3 comprises 16 residues. Trimming removed 1 base from V and 1 base from J, with 11 bases in between. Germline CDR1 and CDR2: SGDLS and YYNGEE.

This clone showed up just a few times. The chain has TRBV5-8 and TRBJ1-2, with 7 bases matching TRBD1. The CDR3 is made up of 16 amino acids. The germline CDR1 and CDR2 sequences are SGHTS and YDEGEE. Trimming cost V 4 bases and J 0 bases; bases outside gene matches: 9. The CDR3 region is CASSTGTAASNYGYTF. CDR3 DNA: TGTGCCAGCAGCACCGGGACAGCTGCCTCTAACTATGGCTACACCTTC.

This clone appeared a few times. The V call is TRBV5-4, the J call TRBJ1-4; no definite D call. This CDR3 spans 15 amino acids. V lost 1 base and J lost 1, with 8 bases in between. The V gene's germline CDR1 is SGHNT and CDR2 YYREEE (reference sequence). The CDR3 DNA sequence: TGTGCCAGCAGCTTGTTCTATGGAACTAATGAAAAACTGTTTTTT. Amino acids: CASSLFYGTNEKLFF.

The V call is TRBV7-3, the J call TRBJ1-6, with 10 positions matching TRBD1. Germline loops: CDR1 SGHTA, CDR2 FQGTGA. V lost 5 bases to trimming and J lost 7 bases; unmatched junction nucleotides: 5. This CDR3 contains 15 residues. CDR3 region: CASSKGQGGNSPLHF. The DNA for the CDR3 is TGTGCCAGCAGCAAAGGACAGGGGGGAAATTCACCCCTCCACTTT. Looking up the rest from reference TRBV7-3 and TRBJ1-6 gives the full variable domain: GAGVSQTPSNKVTEKGKYVELRCDPISGHTALYWYRQSLGQGPEFLIYFQGTGAADDSGLPNDRFFAVRPEGSVSTLKIQRTERGDSAVYLCASSKGQGGNSPLHFGNGTRLTVT.

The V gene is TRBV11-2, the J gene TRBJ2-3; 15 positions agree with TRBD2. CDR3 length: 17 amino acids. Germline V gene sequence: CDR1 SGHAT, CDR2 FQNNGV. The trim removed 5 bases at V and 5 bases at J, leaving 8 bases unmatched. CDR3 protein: CASSIAGLAGGGDTQYF. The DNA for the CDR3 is TGTGCCAGCAGCATAGCCGGACTAGCGGGAGGGGGAGATACGCAGTATTTT.

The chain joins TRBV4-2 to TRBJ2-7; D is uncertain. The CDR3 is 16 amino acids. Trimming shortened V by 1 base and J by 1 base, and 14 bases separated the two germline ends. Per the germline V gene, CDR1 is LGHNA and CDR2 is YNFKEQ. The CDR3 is CASSQGRSENSYEQYF. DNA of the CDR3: TGTGCCAGCAGCCAAGGACGAAGCGAGAATTCCTACGAGCAGTACTTC.

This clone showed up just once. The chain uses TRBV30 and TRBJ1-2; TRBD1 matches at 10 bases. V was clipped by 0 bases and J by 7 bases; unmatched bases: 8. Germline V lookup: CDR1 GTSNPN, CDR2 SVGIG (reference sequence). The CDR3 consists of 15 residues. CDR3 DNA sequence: TGTGCCTGGAGTGTAATTAGGACAGGGGGTCTTGGCTACACCTTC. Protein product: CAWSVIRTGGLGYTF.

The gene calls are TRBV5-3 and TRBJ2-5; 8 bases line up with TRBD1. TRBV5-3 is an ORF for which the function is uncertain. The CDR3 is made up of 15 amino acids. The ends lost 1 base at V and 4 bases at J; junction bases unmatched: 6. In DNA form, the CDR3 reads TGTGCCAGAAGCTTGTCCACAGGGGGATTAGAGACCCAGTACTTC. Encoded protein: CARSLSTGGLETQYF.